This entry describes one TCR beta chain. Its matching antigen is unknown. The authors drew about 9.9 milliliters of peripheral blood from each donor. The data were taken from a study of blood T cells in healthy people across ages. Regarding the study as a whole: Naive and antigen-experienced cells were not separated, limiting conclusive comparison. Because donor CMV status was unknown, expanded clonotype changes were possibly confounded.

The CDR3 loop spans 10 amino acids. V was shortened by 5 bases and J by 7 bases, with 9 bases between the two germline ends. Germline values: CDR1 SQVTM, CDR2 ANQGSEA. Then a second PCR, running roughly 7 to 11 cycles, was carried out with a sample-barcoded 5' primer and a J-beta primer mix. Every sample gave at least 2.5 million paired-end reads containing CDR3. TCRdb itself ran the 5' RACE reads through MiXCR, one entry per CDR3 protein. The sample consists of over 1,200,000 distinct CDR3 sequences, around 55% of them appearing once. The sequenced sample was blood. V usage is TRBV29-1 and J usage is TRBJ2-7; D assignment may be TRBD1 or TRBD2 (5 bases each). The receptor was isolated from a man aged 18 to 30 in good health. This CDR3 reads CSVRDEEQYF. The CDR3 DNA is TGCAGCGTTCGGGACGAGGAGCAGTACTTC.